Listed below are T cell receptor beta chains from one sample, sequenced in a study of blood T cell repertoires in COVID-19. The data were produced by immunoSEQ multiplex PCR, yet TCRdb's version contains in-frame clones alone and is incomplete. The sample holds 400,000 to 550,000 clones, about 90% seen once. Specimen: PBMCs or T cells enriched from blood (not recorded which). Receptor source: a woman between 18 and 29 years old with acute COVID-19. The CDR3 runs from the conserved cysteine through the conserved F or W. D genes are given only for firm matches. Where a row states a size, it is once, few, many or the class of an expanded clone; other rows omit it.

J	D	V	length	size	CDR3	DNA
TRBJ2-2	TRBD1	TRBV5-4	14	NA	CASSGTADTGELFF	TGTGCCAGCAGCGGGACAGCCGACACCGGGGAGCTGTTTTTT
TRBJ2-7	NA	TRBV4-1	14	NA	CASSGYSSSYEQYF	TGCGCCAGCAGCGGATACAGTAGCTCCTACGAGCAGTACTTC
TRBJ1-4	NA	TRBV7-9	14	NA	CASTDNPRDEKLFF	TGTGCCAGCACCGATAACCCCAGGGATGAAAAACTGTTTTTT
TRBJ2-5	TRBD2	TRBV29-1	18	NA	CSVIPGLAGGRPKETQYF	TGCAGCGTTATTCCGGGACTAGCGGGGGGCAGGCCGAAAGAGACCCAGTACTTC
TRBJ2-1	TRBD2	TRBV28	13	NA	CASSSLAGEHQFF	TGTGCCAGCAGTTCCCTAGCGGGAGAGCATCAGTTCTTC
TRBJ2-3	TRBD2	TRBV20-1	14	NA	CSASLAGGGNTQYF	TGCAGTGCTAGTCTAGCGGGAGGAGGTAATACGCAGTATTTT
TRBJ1-2	NA	TRBV5-4	14	NA	CASSFQQGDYGYTF	TGTGCCAGCAGCTTCCAACAGGGTGACTATGGCTACACCTTC
TRBJ1-5	TRBD1	TRBV7-9	14	NA	CASSSGTGAQPQHF	TGTGCCAGCAGCTCCGGGACAGGGGCTCAGCCCCAGCATTTT
TRBJ1-4	TRBD1	TRBV19	15	NA	CASSGRDRPNEKLFF	TGTGCCAGTAGTGGGCGGGACAGGCCTAATGAAAAACTGTTTTTT
TRBJ1-3	TRBD1	TRBV5-1	17	NA	CASSKDPGQGTGNTIYF	TGCGCCAGCAGCAAAGATCCGGGACAGGGAACTGGAAACACCATATATTTT
TRBJ2-7	NA	TRBV11-2	14	NA	CASSYLQSAYEQYF	TGTGCCAGCAGCTACCTACAAAGCGCCTACGAGCAGTACTTC
TRBJ2-1	TRBD2	TRBV27	18	NA	CASSRLGTSGRVRNEQFF	TGTGCCAGCAGTAGACTGGGGACTAGCGGGAGGGTACGCAATGAGCAGTTCTTC
TRBJ1-4	TRBD1	TRBV6-2/TRBV6-3	15	NA	CASSYYRGADEKLFF	TGTGCCAGCAGTTACTACAGGGGCGCGGATGAAAAACTGTTTTTT
TRBJ1-1	TRBD1	TRBV5-6	15	NA	CASSFLDRPRTEAFF	TGTGCCAGCAGCTTTCTGGACAGGCCCCGGACTGAAGCTTTCTTT
TRBJ1-2	NA	TRBV5-6	13	NA	CASSPPDSYGYTF	TGTGCCAGCAGCCCTCCGGACAGCTATGGCTACACCTTC
TRBJ2-1	TRBD1	TRBV19	18	NA	CASSISPGTGGRYNEQFF	TGTGCCAGTAGTATATCCCCCGGGACAGGGGGCAGGTACAATGAGCAGTTCTTC
TRBJ2-1	NA	TRBV11-2	15	NA	CASSLGAGALGEQFF	TGTGCCAGCAGCTTAGGGGCGGGGGCTCTCGGTGAGCAGTTCTTC
TRBJ1-2	NA	TRBV28	13	few	CASSNRGSYGYTF	TGTGCCAGCAGTAATAGGGGCAGCTATGGCTACACCTTC
TRBJ2-5	TRBD2	TRBV9	15	NA	CASSASGRAQETQYF	TGTGCCAGCAGCGCGAGCGGGAGGGCCCAAGAGACCCAGTACTTC
TRBJ1-2	NA	TRBV2	15	NA	CASSIQPGFRQGYTF	TGTGCCAGCAGTATACAGCCGGGGTTCAGGCAGGGCTACACCTTC
TRBJ1-2	TRBD1	TRBV19	15	NA	CASSLDRGSDYGYTF	TGTGCCAGTAGTCTAGACAGGGGCTCGGACTATGGCTACACCTTC
TRBJ2-1	TRBD1	TRBV9	18	NA	CASSVPKNGDRGYNEQFF	TGTGCCAGCAGCGTACCTAAAAACGGGGACAGGGGGTACAATGAGCAGTTCTTC
TRBJ2-3	TRBD2	TRBV4-2	18	NA	CASSQEALQSGGSDTQYF	TGTGCCAGCAGCCAAGAGGCCCTCCAATCGGGGGGATCAGATACGCAGTATTTT
TRBJ1-2	NA	TRBV29-1	13	once	CSVVFLGADGYTF	TGCAGCGTTGTTTTTCTAGGGGCTGATGGCTACACCTTC
TRBJ2-3	TRBD2	TRBV4-3	16	NA	CASSQKREGLLDTQYF	TGCGCCAGCAGCCAAAAGCGGGAGGGCCTACTAGATACGCAGTATTTT
TRBJ2-2	NA	TRBV11-3	15	NA	CASSVGGVEGGELFF	TGTGCCAGCAGCGTCGGGGGAGTAGAGGGCGGGGAGCTGTTTTTT
TRBJ1-1	NA	TRBV5-8	14	few	CASSLSGMNTEAFF	TGTGCCAGCAGCTTGTCAGGAATGAACACTGAAGCTTTCTTT
TRBJ2-2	TRBD2	TRBV10-3	16	NA	CAISPLAGGTTGELFF	TGTGCCATCAGCCCGCTAGCGGGGGGGACCACCGGGGAGCTGTTTTTT
TRBJ2-2	NA	TRBV12-3/TRBV12-4	11	NA	CASGQTGELFF	TGTGCCAGCGGGCAAACCGGGGAGCTGTTTTTT
TRBJ2-7	TRBD2	TRBV2	13	NA	CASSVGGAYEQYF	TGTGCCAGCAGTGTTGGGGGGGCCTACGAGCAGTACTTC
TRBJ1-5	NA	TRBV5-5	16	NA	CASSFLATEVFQPQHF	TGTGCCAGCAGCTTTCTGGCGACGGAGGTGTTTCAGCCCCAGCATTTT
TRBJ1-4	NA	TRBV28	14	NA	CASRGAEQREKLFF	TGTGCCAGCAGGGGCGCTGAACAAAGGGAAAAACTGTTTTTT
TRBJ2-7	NA	TRBV21-1	15	NA	CASTIIAGIDYEQYF	TGTGCCAGCACCATAATAGCGGGTATAGACTACGAGCAGTACTTC
TRBJ2-1	NA	TRBV20-1	15	NA	CSARARLAAYNEQFF	TGCAGTGCTCGTGCCCGGCTAGCCGCATACAATGAGCAGTTCTTC
TRBJ1-5	TRBD1	TRBV7-2	16	NA	CASSLRRDRGNQPQHF	TGTGCCAGCAGCTTAAGACGGGACAGGGGCAATCAGCCCCAGCATTTT
TRBJ2-1	TRBD2	TRBV5-1	21	NA	CASSLGEGRGLRVSSYNEQFF	TGCGCCAGCAGCTTGGGAGAGGGGAGGGGACTCCGGGTCTCTTCCTACAATGAGCAGTTCTTC
TRBJ1-2	NA	TRBV5-4	14	NA	CASSLSAGVDGYTF	TGTGCCAGCAGCCTTTCAGCAGGGGTCGATGGCTACACCTTC
TRBJ1-3	TRBD1	TRBV7-9	17	few	CASSTRDRGRTGNTIYF	TGTGCCAGCAGCACCCGGGACAGGGGAAGGACTGGAAACACCATATATTTT
TRBJ1-6	TRBD1	TRBV7-9	12	NA	CASRQGNSPLHF	TGTGCCTCACGACAGGGAAATTCACCCCTCCACTTT
TRBJ1-2	NA	TRBV5-6	14	NA	CASSLGAQGYSYTF	TGTGCCAGCAGCTTGGGGGCGCAGGGTTATAGCTACACCTTC
TRBJ1-2	NA	TRBV6-2/TRBV6-3	15	NA	CASSYYDRSNYGYTF	TGTGCCAGCAGTTACTATGACAGATCTAACTATGGCTACACCTTC
TRBJ1-1	NA	TRBV21-1	15	once	CASTRRDRGHLGAFF	TGTGCCAGCACCCGCCGGGACAGGGGGCATCTTGGAGCTTTCTTT
TRBJ1-3	TRBD1	TRBV5-4	11	NA	CASSLQGQENF	TGTGCCAGCAGCTTACAGGGACAGGAGAATTTT
TRBJ1-5	TRBD1	TRBV24-1	15	NA	CATTWDSYSNQPQHF	TGTGCCACCACCTGGGACAGTTATAGCAATCAGCCCCAGCATTTT
TRBJ2-1	NA	TRBV3-1/TRBV3-2	13	NA	CASSPRGYNEQFF	TGTGCCAGCAGCCCCCGAGGGTACAATGAGCAGTTCTTC
TRBJ1-4	NA	TRBV11-2	15	NA	CASSLRQRANEKLFF	TGTGCCAGCAGCTTAAGGCAGCGTGCTAATGAAAAACTGTTTTTT
TRBJ2-7	TRBD2	TRBV18	17	NA	CASSPRQLAGAMNEQYF	TGTGCCAGCTCACCCCGGCAACTAGCGGGAGCGATGAACGAGCAGTACTTC
TRBJ2-5	TRBD2	TRBV15	17	NA	CATSRKLAGNTQETQYF	TGTGCCACCAGCAGAAAACTAGCGGGGAACACACAAGAGACCCAGTACTTC
TRBJ2-5	TRBD1	TRBV2	14	NA	CASSEADREETQYF	TGTGCCAGCAGTGAAGCGGACAGGGAAGAGACCCAGTACTTC
TRBJ2-1	TRBD2	TRBV5-6	17	NA	CASSLLSSGRDYNEQFF	TGTGCCAGCAGCTTACTCTCAAGCGGGAGGGATTACAATGAGCAGTTCTTC
TRBJ2-1	TRBD2	TRBV11-3	16	NA	CASSRTAGVSYNEQFF	TGTGCCAGCAGCCGAACAGCGGGAGTGTCCTACAATGAGCAGTTCTTC
TRBJ1-2	TRBD1	TRBV10-3	13	NA	CAISRGQSGGYTF	TGTGCCATCAGTAGGGGACAGTCAGGTGGCTACACCTTC
TRBJ2-1	NA	TRBV6-5	14	NA	CACRRASIADEQFF	TGTGCCTGCCGTAGGGCTAGTATAGCGGATGAGCAGTTCTTC
TRBJ1-1	NA	TRBV24-1	13	NA	CATSEYKGGEAFF	TGTGCCACCAGTGAGTACAAAGGAGGTGAAGCTTTCTTT
TRBJ1-1	NA	TRBV30	13	once	CAWSVLPSAEAFF	TGTGCCTGGAGTGTACTACCTTCCGCTGAAGCTTTCTTT
TRBJ2-2	TRBD2	TRBV6-5	14	NA	CASGRGLNTGELFF	TGTGCCAGCGGGCGGGGGTTAAACACCGGGGAGCTGTTTTTT
TRBJ2-7	TRBD2	TRBV7-6	15	NA	CASSSPGTSLSEQYF	TGTGCCAGCAGCAGCCCTGGGACTAGTCTCTCCGAGCAGTACTTC
TRBJ1-2	NA	TRBV11-2	16	NA	CASSRHFRDTENGYTF	TGTGCCAGCAGCCGTCATTTTAGGGACACCGAGAATGGCTACACCTTC
TRBJ2-7	TRBD1	TRBV6-5	13	NA	CASNRQGAYEQYF	TGTGCCAGCAACAGACAGGGAGCCTACGAGCAGTACTTC
TRBJ2-7	NA	TRBV11-2	15	NA	CASSLSQIRNYEQYF	TGTGCCAGCAGCTTGAGCCAAATCCGCAACTACGAGCAGTACTTC